The clone carrying this T cell receptor (beta chain) was picked up many times. CDR1 is DFQATT, CDR2 SNEGSKA, per germline (reference sequence). V lost 5 bases and J lost 0, with 15 bases in between. CDR3 size: 15 residues. This sample is drawn from a study of blood T cells in healthy people across ages. With a J-beta primer mix and a sample-barcoded 5' primer, a second PCR ran about 7 to 11 cycles. Tagging of each cDNA molecule was performed by a template-switch adaptor with 12 random nucleotides. TCRdb reprocessed the 5' RACE reads with MiXCR, giving one entry per CDR3 protein. The sample lists around 870,000 distinct CDR3 sequences, more than 25% occurring once.

This sequence originates from an elderly woman in good health. The chain recombines TRBV20-1 with TRBJ2-3; D is possibly TRBD2 (6 bases). Sequenced material: blood. CDR3 in amino acids: CSAPGGDDSTDTQYF. CDR3 coding DNA: TGCAGTGCTCCCGGCGGGGATGATAGCACAGATACGCAGTATTTT.